A single sample gave rise to the 7 T cell receptor beta chains below, sequenced in a study of T cells in women clearing cervical HPV infection. The data were produced by immunoSEQ multiplex PCR, yet TCRdb's version contains in-frame clones alone and is incomplete. The sample includes 25,000 to 35,000 clones. Material: blood buffy coat. The receptors come from a woman between 18 and 70 years old with a cervical HPV16 infection that either progressed to CIN3+ or cleared (not recorded which).

As to this clone: The observed sequence ends 3 residues before the CDR3 terminus, with the missing tail filled in from the germline J gene. The gene calls are TRBV19 and TRBJ2-6; 12 nucleotides match TRBD2. CDR3 length: 19 amino acids. Germline trimming cut 5 bases from V and 0 bases from J; bases unmatched to any gene: 8. Germline V lookup: CDR1 LNHDA, CDR2 SQIVND (reference sequence). The DNA read from the CDR3 is TGTGCCAGTAGTGCTCAAAGGACTAGCGGGGACTCTGGGGCCAACGTC. Translated, it gives CASSAQRTSGDSGANV. The whole CDR3 protein is CASSAQRTSGDSGANVLTF.

The CDR3 loop reads CASSPGTANSPLHF. CDR3 DNA (partial): TGTGCCAGCAGTCCGGGGACAGCAAATTCACCC. The chain links TRBV2 to TRBJ1-6, with 7 nucleotides matching TRBD1. The read is 3 residues too short to cover the CDR3 end, so that end is filled in from the germline J gene. The CDR3 sequence is 14 residues long. The J segment lost 7 bases and the V segment lost 5 bases, leaving 5 bases of the junction unmatched. Germline CDR1 SNHLY, CDR2 FYNNEI.

In the case of this clone: The CDR3 end is not reached by the read, which stops 3 residues before it; the germline J gene fills it in. This chain uses TRBV7-9 with TRBJ1-4, with no clear D. CDR1 is SEHNR, CDR2 FQNEAQ, per germline (reference sequence). The length of the CDR3 is 15 residues. The V and J ends lost 5 bases and 0 bases respectively, with 10 bases between them. The CDR3 here is CASSQTDSTNEKLFF. CDR3 DNA (partial): TGTGCCAGCAGCCAAACAGATTCAACTAATGAAAAA.

Details on this clone: The CDR3 extends 3 residues past the end of the read, so its final part is completed from the germline J gene. The V gene is TRBV20-1, the J gene TRBJ2-7, with 11 nucleotides matching TRBD2. V lost 0 bases and J lost 2; bases outside the gene matches: 3. CDR3 length: 15 amino acids. Germline V lookup: CDR1 DFQATT, CDR2 SNEGSKA (reference sequence). This CDR3 reads CSARDSTSGTYEQYF. CDR3 DNA (partial): TGCAGTGCTAGAGATTCGACTAGCGGGACCTACGAG.

A remark on this clone: The CDR3 end falls 3 residues outside the read, so it is completed with the germline J gene. The gene calls are TRBV20-1 and TRBJ1-2; maybe TRBD1 (5 bases). Per germline, CDR1 DFQATT and CDR2 SNEGSKA (reference sequence). The CDR3 runs 12 residues. The part of the CDR3 DNA that was read is TGCAGTGCTAGTTGGGGGGAACTAACC. Its translation is CSASWGELT. Given in full, the CDR3 is CSASWGELTYTF.

For this clone: The missing CDR3 end, 3 residues past where the read stops, is filled in from the germline J gene. The chain recombines TRBV19 with TRBJ2-3, with D tentatively TRBD1 (5 bases). Germline V CDR1 and CDR2: LNHDA, SQIVND (reference sequence). The length of the CDR3 is 13 residues. The DNA read from the CDR3 is TGTGCCAGTAGTCGGCAGGGATATCAGCCG. It is translated as CASSRQGYQP. The full CDR3 protein is CASSRQGYQPQYF.

A note on this clone: The sequenced fragment ends 3 residues before the CDR3 boundary, so the rest is inferred from the germline J gene. The chain links TRBV6-2 or TRBV6-3 to TRBJ2-7; TRBD1 aligns across 8 bases. Unmatched junction bases numbered 6, after V lost 0 bases and J lost 5 bases. Germline V lookup: CDR1 MNHEY, CDR2 SVGEGT. The CDR3 has 15 residues. The CDR3: CASSYSVGTGDEQYF. Incomplete CDR3 DNA: TGTGCCAGCAGTTACTCCGTTGGGACAGGAGACGAG.